This TCR beta chain was identified during a study of a mutant IDH1 vaccine in newly diagnosed glioma. Study-level information: Previous treatment comprised radiotherapy, temozolomide, or both, mostly both.

On this clone itself: Its antigen is as yet unknown.

Here immunoSEQ multiplex PCR was the method, and the copy in TCRdb shows in-frame clones only, minus some. The sample includes over 45,000 clones, 75% to 95% of them seen just once. Study-level points and caveats: Changes in top peripheral clonotypes did not appear linked to pseudoprogression.

V was shortened by 3 bases and J by 2 bases, with 19 bases between the two germline ends. Per germline, CDR1 MNHNS and CDR2 SASEGT. The CDR3 loop spans 17 amino acids. Time point defined: baseline, week 1 (first vaccination visit). The treatment here: pre-vaccination baseline after standard-of-care therapy. New astrocytomas of WHO grade 3 or 4 that were IDH1-mutant and ATRX-lost were found in the donors. The chain employs TRBV6-1 and TRBJ2-5, with D possibly being TRBD1 (6 bases). Sequencing was performed on PBMCs, taken from a glioma patient treated with radiotherapy, temozolomide or both. The receptor was isolated from a man aged 45-65 years with glioma. The CDR3, as DNA: TGTGCCAGCAGTGACCTACAGGGTGCCATCCTACAAGAGACCCAGTACTTC. Encoded protein: CASSDLQGAILQETQYF.